The T cell receptor beta chain under discussion was sequenced for a study of T-cell reconstitution after alpha-beta-depleted transplantation in children (dated by TCRdb to the mid-2010s). For context, the study as a whole: T-cell immune reconstitution after TCRalphabeta/CD19-depleted allogeneic hematopoietic cell transplantation in children was quantitatively tracked in the study by means of TCR repertoire profiling.

The CDR3 covers 14 residues, taking in both the cysteine and the phenylalanine. The retained sequence is limited to the CDR3, 42 bases, with the frame set at the first base. The germline V gene encodes CDR1 LNHNV and CDR2 YYDKDF (reference sequence). Between the V and J ends, shortened by 4 bases and 1 base respectively, the junction contains 7 bases. This clonotype showed up just a few times. Its antigen is currently not known. One base away there is no much larger clone; base qualities are not given. The protocol used for the library was PCR. Sequenced using an Illumina HiSeq 2500. TCR libraries were prepared with molecular barcoding, using unique molecular identifiers to normalize TCRbeta repertoire quantification. TCRdb handled the public reads itself, with Q25 trimming in fastp and clone calling in MiXCR, and kept productive beta chains. Here each entry gathers all rows of one CDR3 protein and keeps the most common genes and DNA. Counted in this sample were roughly 500,000 distinct CDR3 sequences; approximately 20% of them appeared once. Roughly 3.3% of the sample is in the top ten clones.

The TCR originated in a human donor who donated a stem cell graft to a child with acute lymphoblastic leukemia. Sequenced here: PBMCs from the stem cell graft donor, sampled from the stem cell graft. The chain couples TRBV15 to TRBJ2-2; the D gene cannot be resolved reliably. The DNA sequence reads TGTGCCACCAGCATCCCGCTGAACACCGGGGAGCTGTTTTTT. The resulting protein is CATSIPLNTGELFF.